This T cell receptor (beta chain) was captured by sequencing in a study of vaccination effects on CD4 cells after COVID-19. Study as a whole: Every participant took two doses of the BNT162b2 or mRNA-1273 vaccine. A couple of convalescent pre-vaccine samples were taken 142 and 148 days post-diagnosis. Broader study findings: Post-vaccine spike-reactive clones in convalescents were mainly new vaccine-induced clones. Long after vaccination, the clones induced by infection and by vaccine shrank markedly in size.

Germline-derived CDR1 and CDR2 are SGHNT and YENEEA. The CDR3 is made up of 17 amino acids. Unmatched junction bases numbered 5, after V lost 1 base and J lost 1 base. Before sequencing took place, the ViraFEST assay used viral peptide pools to expand antigen-specific CD4+ T cells. Cells that had been cultured for 10 days were the source of isolated CD4+ T cells. PCR showed that the person got SARS-CoV-2 infection at some point between March and December 2020. Details on this clone: What it recognizes is unknown.

Here immunoSEQ multiplex PCR was the method, and the copy in TCRdb shows in-frame clones only, minus some. The sample has 55,000 to 90,000 clones; 65% to 75% are singletons. This chain links TRBV11-3 with TRBJ2-1; 9 bases line up with TRBD1. Sample: CD4+ T cells from PBMCs cultured with HIV peptides, taken before COVID-19 vaccination. The subset: HIV-1 Nef peptide pool negative control/reference culture. This TCR was recovered from a human donor who had a prior SARS-CoV-2 infection. CDR3 region: CASSLVSGQGSYNEQFF. In nucleotides, the CDR3 is TGTGCCAGCAGCTTAGTGTCGGGACAGGGTTCCTACAATGAGCAGTTCTTC.